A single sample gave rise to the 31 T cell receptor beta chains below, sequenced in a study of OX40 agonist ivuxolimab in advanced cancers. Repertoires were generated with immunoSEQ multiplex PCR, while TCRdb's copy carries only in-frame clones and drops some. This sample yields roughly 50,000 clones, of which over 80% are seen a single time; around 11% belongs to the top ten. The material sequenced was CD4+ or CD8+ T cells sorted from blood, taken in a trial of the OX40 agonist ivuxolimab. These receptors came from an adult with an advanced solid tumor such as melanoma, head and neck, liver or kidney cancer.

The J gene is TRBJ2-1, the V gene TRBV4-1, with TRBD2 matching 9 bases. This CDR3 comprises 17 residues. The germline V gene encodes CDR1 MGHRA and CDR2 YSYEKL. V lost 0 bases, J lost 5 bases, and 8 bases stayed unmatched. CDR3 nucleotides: TGCGCCAGCAGCCAAGATCTTAGCGGGAGTCTGGACAATGAGCAGTTCTTC. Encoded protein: CASSQDLSGSLDNEQFF.

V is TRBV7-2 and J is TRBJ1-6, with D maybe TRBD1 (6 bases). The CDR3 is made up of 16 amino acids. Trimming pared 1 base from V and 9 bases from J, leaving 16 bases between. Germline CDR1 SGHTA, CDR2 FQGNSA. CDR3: CASSLGPGDGSSPLHF. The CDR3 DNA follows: TGTGCCAGCAGCTTAGGGCCAGGGGATGGGAGTTCACCCCTCCACTTT.

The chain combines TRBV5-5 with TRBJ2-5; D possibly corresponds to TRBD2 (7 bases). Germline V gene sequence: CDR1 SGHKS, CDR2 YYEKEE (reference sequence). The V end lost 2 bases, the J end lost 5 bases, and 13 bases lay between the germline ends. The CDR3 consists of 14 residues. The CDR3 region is CASSLRGGAETQYF. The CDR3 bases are TGTGCCAGCAGCTTAAGGGGGGGGGCCGAGACCCAGTACTTC.

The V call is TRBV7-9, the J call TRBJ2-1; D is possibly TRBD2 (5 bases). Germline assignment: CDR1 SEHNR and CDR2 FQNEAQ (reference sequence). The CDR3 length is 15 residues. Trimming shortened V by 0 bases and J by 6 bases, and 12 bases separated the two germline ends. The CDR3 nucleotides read TGTGCCAGCAGCTTAGCGCGTACGGCGGGCAATGAGCAGTTCTTC. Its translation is CASSLARTAGNEQFF.

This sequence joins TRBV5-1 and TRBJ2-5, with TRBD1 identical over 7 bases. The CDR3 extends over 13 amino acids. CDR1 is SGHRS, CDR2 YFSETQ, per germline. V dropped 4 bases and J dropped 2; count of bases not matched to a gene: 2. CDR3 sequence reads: CASSGGQQETQYF. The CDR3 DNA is TGCGCCAGCAGCGGGGGACAGCAAGAGACCCAGTACTTC. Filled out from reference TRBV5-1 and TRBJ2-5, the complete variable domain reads KAGVTQTPRYLIKTRGQQVTLSCSPISGHRSVSWYQQTPGQGLQFLFEYFSETQRNKGNFPGRFSGRQFSNSRSEMNVSTLELGDSALYLCASSGGQQETQYFGPGTRLLVL.

The CDR3 spells CASTLDRGQGQYV. CDR3 in DNA: TGTGCCAGCACCCTGGACAGGGGGCAAGGGCAGTACGTC. The chain links TRBV2 to TRBJ2-7; 11 bases fit TRBD1. The germline gives CDR1 SNHLY, CDR2 FYNNEI. CDR3 size: 13 residues. With 7 bases clipped from V and 9 bases from J, the junction kept 8 bases outside the gene matches.

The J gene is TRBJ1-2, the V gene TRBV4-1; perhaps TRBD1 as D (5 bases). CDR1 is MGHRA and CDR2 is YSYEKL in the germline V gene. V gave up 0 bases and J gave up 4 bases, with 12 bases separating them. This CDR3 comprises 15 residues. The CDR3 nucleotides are TGCGCCAGCAGCCAAGATCTCCGAGGGACCTATGGCTACACCTTC. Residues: CASSQDLRGTYGYTF.

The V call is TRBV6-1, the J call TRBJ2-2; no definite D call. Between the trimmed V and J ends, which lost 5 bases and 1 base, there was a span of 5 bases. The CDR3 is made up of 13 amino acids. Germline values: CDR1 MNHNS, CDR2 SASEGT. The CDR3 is CASSPVNTGELFF. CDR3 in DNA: TGTGCCAGCAGTCCGGTGAACACCGGGGAGCTGTTTTTT.

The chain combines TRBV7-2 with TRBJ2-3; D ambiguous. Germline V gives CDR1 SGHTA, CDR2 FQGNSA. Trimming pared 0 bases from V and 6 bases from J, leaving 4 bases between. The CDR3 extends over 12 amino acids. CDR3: CASSLATDTQYF. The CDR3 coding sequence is TGTGCCAGCAGCTTAGCAACGGATACGCAGTATTTT. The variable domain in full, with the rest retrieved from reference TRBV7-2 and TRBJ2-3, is GAGVSQSPSNKVTEKGKDVELRCDPISGHTALYWYRQSLGQGLEFLIYFQGNSAPDKSGLPSDRFSAERTGGSVSTLTIQRTQQEDSAVYLCASSLATDTQYFGPGTRLTVL.

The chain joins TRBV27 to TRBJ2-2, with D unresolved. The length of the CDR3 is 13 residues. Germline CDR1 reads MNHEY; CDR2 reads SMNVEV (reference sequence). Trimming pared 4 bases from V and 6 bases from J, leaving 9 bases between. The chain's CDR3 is CASSYKGPGELFF. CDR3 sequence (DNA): TGTGCCAGCAGTTACAAGGGCCCCGGGGAGCTGTTTTTT.

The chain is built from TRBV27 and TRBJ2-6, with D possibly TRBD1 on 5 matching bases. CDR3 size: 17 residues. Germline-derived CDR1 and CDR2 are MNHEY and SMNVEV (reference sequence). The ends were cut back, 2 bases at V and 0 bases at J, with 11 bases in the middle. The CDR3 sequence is CASSLPGIPSGANVLTF. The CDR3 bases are TGTGCCAGCAGTTTACCAGGGATCCCCTCTGGGGCCAACGTCCTGACTTTC. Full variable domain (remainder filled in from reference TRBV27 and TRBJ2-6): EAQVTQNPRYLITVTGKKLTVTCSQNMNHEYMSWYRQDPGLGLRQIYYSMNVEVTDKGDVPEGYKVSRKEKRNFPLILESPSPNQTSLYFCASSLPGIPSGANVLTFGAGSRLTVL.

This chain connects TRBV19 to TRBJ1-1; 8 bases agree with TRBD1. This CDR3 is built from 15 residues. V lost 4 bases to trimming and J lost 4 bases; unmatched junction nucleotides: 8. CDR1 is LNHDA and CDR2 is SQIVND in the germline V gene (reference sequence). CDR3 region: CASSRTGMGGTEAFF. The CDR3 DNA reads TGTGCCAGTAGTAGGACAGGGATGGGGGGCACTGAAGCTTTCTTT.

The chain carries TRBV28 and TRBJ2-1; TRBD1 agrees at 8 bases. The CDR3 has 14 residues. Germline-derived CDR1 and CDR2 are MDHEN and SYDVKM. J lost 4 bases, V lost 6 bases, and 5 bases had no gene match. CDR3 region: CASRVGQEYNEQFF. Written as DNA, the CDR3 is TGTGCCAGCAGAGTGGGACAGGAGTACAATGAGCAGTTCTTC. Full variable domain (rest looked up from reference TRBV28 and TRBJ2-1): DVKVTQSSRYLVKRTGEKVFLECVQDMDHENMFWYRQDPGLGLRLIYFSYDVKMKEKGDIPEGYSVSREKKERFSLILESASTNQTSMYLCASRVGQEYNEQFFGPGTRLTVL.

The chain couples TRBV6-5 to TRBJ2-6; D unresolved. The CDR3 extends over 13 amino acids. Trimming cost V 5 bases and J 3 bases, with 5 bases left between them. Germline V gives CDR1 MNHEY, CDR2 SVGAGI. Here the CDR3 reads CASSGSGANVLTF. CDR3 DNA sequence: TGTGCCAGCAGTGGAAGTGGGGCCAACGTCCTGACTTTC.

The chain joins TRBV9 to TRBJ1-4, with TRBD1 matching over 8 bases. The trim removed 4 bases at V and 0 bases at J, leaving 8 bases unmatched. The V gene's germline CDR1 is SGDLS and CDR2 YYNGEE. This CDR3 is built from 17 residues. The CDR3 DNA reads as TGTGCCAGCAGCATGGGACAGGAGGCGACAACTAATGAAAAACTGTTTTTT. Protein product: CASSMGQEATTNEKLFF.

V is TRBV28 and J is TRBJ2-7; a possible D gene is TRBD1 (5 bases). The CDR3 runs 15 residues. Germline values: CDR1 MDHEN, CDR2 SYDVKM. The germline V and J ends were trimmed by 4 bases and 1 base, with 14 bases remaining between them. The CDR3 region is CASSYPGQPSYEQYV. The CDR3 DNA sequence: TGTGCCAGCAGTTACCCAGGGCAACCGTCCTACGAGCAGTACGTC.

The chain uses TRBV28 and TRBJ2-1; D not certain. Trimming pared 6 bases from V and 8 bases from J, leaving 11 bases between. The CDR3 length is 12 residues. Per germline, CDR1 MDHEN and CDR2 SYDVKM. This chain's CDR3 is CASSRSRDEQFF. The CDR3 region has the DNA TGTGCCAGCAGCCGAAGCCGGGATGAGCAGTTCTTC. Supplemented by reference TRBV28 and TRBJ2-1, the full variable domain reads DVKVTQSSRYLVKRTGEKVFLECVQDMDHENMFWYRQDPGLGLRLIYFSYDVKMKEKGDIPEGYSVSREKKERFSLILESASTNQTSMYLCASSRSRDEQFFGPGTRLTVL.

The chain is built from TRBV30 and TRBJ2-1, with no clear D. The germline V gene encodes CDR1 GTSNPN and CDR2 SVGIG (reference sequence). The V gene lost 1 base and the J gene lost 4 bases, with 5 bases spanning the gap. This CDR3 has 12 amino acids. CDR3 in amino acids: CAWSGRYNEQFF. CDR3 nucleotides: TGTGCCTGGAGTGGAAGGTACAATGAGCAGTTCTTC.

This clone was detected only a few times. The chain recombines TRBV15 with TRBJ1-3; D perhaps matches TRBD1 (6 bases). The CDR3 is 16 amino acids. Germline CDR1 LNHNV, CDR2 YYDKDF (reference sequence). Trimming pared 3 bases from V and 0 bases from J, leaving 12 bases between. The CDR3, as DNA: TGTGCCACCAGCAGTGGGGGGGCAAGCTCTGGAAACACCATATATTTT. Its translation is CATSSGGASSGNTIYF. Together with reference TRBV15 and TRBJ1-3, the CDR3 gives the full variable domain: DAMVIQNPRYQVTQFGKPVTLSCSQTLNHNVMYWYQQKSSQAPKLLFHYYDKDFNNEADTPDNFQSRRPNTSFCFLDIRSPGLGDTAMYLCATSSGGASSGNTIYFGEGSWLTVV.

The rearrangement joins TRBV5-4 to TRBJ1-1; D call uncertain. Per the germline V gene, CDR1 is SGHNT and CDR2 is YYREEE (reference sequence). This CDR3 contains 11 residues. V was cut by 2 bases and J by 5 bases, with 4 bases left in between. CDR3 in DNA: TGTGCCAGCAGCTTACGGACTGAAGCTTTCTTT. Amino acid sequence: CASSLRTEAFF.

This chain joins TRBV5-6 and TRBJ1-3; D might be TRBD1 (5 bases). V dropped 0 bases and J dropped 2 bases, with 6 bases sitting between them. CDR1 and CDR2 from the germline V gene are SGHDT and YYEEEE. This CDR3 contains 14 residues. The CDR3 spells CASSLGRAGNTIYF. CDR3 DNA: TGTGCCAGCAGCTTGGGCAGGGCTGGAAACACCATATATTTT.

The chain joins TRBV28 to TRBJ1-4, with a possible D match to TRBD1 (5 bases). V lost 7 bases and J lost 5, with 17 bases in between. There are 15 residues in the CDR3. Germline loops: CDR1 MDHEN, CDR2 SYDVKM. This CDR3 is CASKVGGSRNEKLFF. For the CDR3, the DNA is TGTGCCAGCAAGGTGGGGGGGTCAAGAAATGAAAAACTGTTTTTT.

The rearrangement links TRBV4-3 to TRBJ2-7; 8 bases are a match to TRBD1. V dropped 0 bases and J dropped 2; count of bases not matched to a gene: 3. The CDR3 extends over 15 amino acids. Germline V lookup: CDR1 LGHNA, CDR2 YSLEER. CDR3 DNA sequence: TGCGCCAGCAGCCAAGATCTGGGACAGGCCTACGAGCAGTACTTC. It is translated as CASSQDLGQAYEQYF.

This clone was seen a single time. CDR3 amino acids: CSVDRQGVGTEAFF. The CDR3 nucleotides read TGCAGCGTGGATCGACAGGGAGTAGGGACTGAAGCTTTCTTT. The gene calls are TRBV29-1 and TRBJ1-1, with 7 positions matching TRBD1. J lost 5 bases, V lost 6 bases, and 12 bases had no gene match. CDR3 length equals 14 residues. Germline assignment: CDR1 SQVTM and CDR2 ANQGSEA.

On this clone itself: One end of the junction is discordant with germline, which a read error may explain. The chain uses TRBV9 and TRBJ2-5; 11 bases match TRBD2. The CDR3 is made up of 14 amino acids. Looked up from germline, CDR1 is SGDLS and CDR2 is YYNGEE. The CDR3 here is CASSVRSGRETQYF. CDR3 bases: TGTGCCAGCAGCGTTCGTAGCGGGAGGGAGACCCAATACTTC.

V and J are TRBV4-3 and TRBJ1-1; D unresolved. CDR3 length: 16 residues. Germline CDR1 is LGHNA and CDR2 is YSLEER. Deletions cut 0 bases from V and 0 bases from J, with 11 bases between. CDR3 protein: CASSQDGRAMNTEAFF. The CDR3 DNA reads TGCGCCAGCAGCCAAGATGGACGGGCCATGAACACTGAAGCTTTCTTT.

CDR3 DNA: TGTGCCAGCAGTGAAGGCAGACAGAACTATGGCTACACCTTC. This encodes CASSEGRQNYGYTF. The rearrangement uses TRBV2 and TRBJ1-2; a possible D gene is TRBD1 (5 bases). CDR1 SNHLY and CDR2 FYNNEI come from the germline V gene. V was trimmed by 1 base and J by 2 bases, leaving 8 bases between them. This CDR3 is built from 14 residues.

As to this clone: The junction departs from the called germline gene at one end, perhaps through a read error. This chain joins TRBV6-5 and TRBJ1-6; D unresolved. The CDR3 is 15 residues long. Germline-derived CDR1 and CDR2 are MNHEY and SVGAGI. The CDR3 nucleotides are TGTGCCAGCAGTACCGATGCGTCCTATAATTCACCTCTCCACTTT. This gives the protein CASSTDASYNSPLHF.

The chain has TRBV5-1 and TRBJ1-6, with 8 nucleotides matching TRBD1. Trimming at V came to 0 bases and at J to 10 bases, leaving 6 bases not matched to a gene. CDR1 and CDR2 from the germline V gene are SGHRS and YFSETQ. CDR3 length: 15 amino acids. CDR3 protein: CASSLETGGQSPLHF. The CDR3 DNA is TGCGCCAGCAGCTTGGAAACAGGGGGTCAGTCACCCCTCCACTTT.

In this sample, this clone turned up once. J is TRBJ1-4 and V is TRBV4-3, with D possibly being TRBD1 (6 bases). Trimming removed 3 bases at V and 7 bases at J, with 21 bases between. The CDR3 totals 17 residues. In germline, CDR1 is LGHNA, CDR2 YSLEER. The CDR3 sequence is CASSQAPTGPSPEKLFF. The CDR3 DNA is TGCGCCAGCAGCCAGGCCCCGACAGGACCCTCGCCTGAAAAACTGTTTTTT.

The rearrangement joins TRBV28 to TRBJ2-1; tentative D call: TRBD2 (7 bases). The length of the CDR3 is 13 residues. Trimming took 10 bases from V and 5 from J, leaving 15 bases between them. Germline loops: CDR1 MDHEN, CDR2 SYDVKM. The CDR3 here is CATKGGGNNEQFF. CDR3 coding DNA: TGTGCCACCAAGGGGGGAGGGAACAATGAGCAGTTCTTC.